Reported below is one T cell receptor (beta chain). As yet, its antigen is unknown. The sample belongs to a study of T-cell memory formation after mild COVID-19. General study points: Balance between CD4 and CD8 was seen in clones contracting day 15 to 85, and a CD4+ lean was seen in later expanders.

5'RACE primed from the constant segment yielded TCR alpha and TCR beta cDNA libraries bearing sample barcodes and UMIs. TCRdb fed the 5' RACE reads into MiXCR, producing one record per CDR3 protein. The sample has hundreds of thousands of distinct CDR3 sequences, roughly 20% seen once. This TCR was recovered from an adult woman who had mild COVID-19 (a few samples of this study predate the infection). Cell type and time point are not known. Source material: PBMCs or a T cell subset sorted from them (not recorded which).

CDR3 DNA: TGTGCCAGTAGTATATTCAATGAGCAGTTCTTC. Residues: CASSIFNEQFF. The chain recombines TRBV19 with TRBJ2-1, with unresolved D. The ends were cut back, 2 bases at V and 6 bases at J, with 2 bases in the middle. Germline CDR1 LNHDA, CDR2 SQIVND (reference sequence). The CDR3 spans 11 residues.